The 8 T cell receptor beta chains presented below share a single source sample, sequenced in a study of blood T cell repertoires in COVID-19 (TCRdb year 2020). Library preparation used the immunoSEQ multiplex PCR assay. TCRdb provides this immuneACCESS table in a form limited to in-frame rearrangements. Some clones are lacking; in checked studies, under half of them reflect an unresolved V gene, and why the rest are absent is not known. This sample gives 120,000 or so clones in total; over 75% of them show up just once. 6% to 8.5% of the sample is in the top ten clones. The sequencing input was peripheral blood. These receptors came from a man over 45 with acute or convalescent COVID-19.

The V and J genes are TRBV6-5 and TRBJ1-3, with D possibly TRBD1 on 5 matching bases. The CDR3 is made up of 16 amino acids. The V gene lost 2 bases and the J gene lost 4 bases, with 15 bases spanning the gap. Looked up from germline, CDR1 is MNHEY and CDR2 is SVGAGI. This CDR3 is CASSYRGGRAGNTIYF. CDR3 DNA: TGTGCCAGCAGTTACAGGGGAGGCCGGGCGGGAAACACCATATATTTT.

The V call is TRBV11-2, the J call TRBJ2-7, with 13 bases that match TRBD2. CDR1 and CDR2 (germline): SGHAT, FQNNGV. CDR3 length: 19 residues. V trimming: 1 base; J trimming: 3 bases; junction bases outside the gene matches: 12. The CDR3 nucleotides read TGTGCCAGCAGCTTAGGACAGGGACTAGCGGGATCTCGGGTCTACGAGCAGTACTTC. As protein: CASSLGQGLAGSRVYEQYF.

The chain combines TRBV19 with TRBJ1-2; weak D call: TRBD1 (6 bases). CDR1 LNHDA and CDR2 SQIVND come from the germline V gene (reference sequence). The CDR3 is 16 residues long. Trimming shortened V by 1 base and J by 2 bases, and 14 bases separated the two germline ends. CDR3 bases: TGTGCCAGTAGTATAGGCCACCTCCAGGGGAACTATGGCTACACCTTC. It codes for CASSIGHLQGNYGYTF.

The chain combines TRBV11-2 with TRBJ2-7; D perhaps matches TRBD2 (5 bases). V lost 6 bases to trimming and J lost 1 base, with 22 bases between them. There are 17 residues in the CDR3. Per the germline V gene, CDR1 is SGHAT and CDR2 is FQNNGV. The CDR3 DNA is TGTGCCAGCAGAGTTAGGGATTCGGGGTTTGGGTCCTACGAGCAGTACTTC. This codes for CASRVRDSGFGSYEQYF.

The chain links TRBV19 to TRBJ1-3; 7 nucleotides agree with TRBD1. V was pared by 7 bases and J by 0 bases, with 6 bases of the junction left unmatched. The CDR3 spans 15 residues. Germline V lookup: CDR1 LNHDA, CDR2 SQIVND (reference sequence). CDR3 coding DNA: TGTGCCAGTACGGACAGGCCCAACTCTGGAAACACCATATATTTT. Its translation is CASTDRPNSGNTIYF.

The chain is built from TRBV4-3 and TRBJ1-1, with D possibly matching TRBD1 (5 bases). Germline values: CDR1 LGHNA, CDR2 YSLEER. The ends were cut back, 0 bases at V and 5 bases at J, with 7 bases in the middle. This CDR3 has 13 residues. The CDR3 DNA sequence: TGCGCCAGCAGCCAAGATCGGGGGACTGAAGCTTTCTTT. Translated, it gives CASSQDRGTEAFF.

The chain employs TRBV19 and TRBJ2-7, with 7 bases lining up with TRBD1. Germline CDR1 is LNHDA and CDR2 is SQIVND (reference sequence). The V gene end was trimmed by 3 bases and the J gene end by 3 bases; junction bases not matched to a gene: 8. The CDR3 sequence is 15 residues long. The CDR3 is CASSISPGQNYEQYF. CDR3 nucleotides: TGTGCCAGTAGTATTTCCCCGGGACAGAACTACGAGCAGTACTTC.

This clone is a singleton in its sample. V usage is TRBV6-2 or TRBV6-3 and J usage is TRBJ2-7, with TRBD2 matching over 9 bases. This CDR3 is 20 amino acids long. V lost 0 bases to trimming and J lost 4 bases; unmatched junction nucleotides: 19. Germline-derived CDR1 and CDR2 are MNHEY and SVGEGT. The DNA of the CDR3 is TGTGCCAGCAGTTACTCGAGAATAGCGGGAGTTAAGATTATAGGATACGAGCAGTACTTC. Translating gives CASSYSRIAGVKIIGYEQYF.